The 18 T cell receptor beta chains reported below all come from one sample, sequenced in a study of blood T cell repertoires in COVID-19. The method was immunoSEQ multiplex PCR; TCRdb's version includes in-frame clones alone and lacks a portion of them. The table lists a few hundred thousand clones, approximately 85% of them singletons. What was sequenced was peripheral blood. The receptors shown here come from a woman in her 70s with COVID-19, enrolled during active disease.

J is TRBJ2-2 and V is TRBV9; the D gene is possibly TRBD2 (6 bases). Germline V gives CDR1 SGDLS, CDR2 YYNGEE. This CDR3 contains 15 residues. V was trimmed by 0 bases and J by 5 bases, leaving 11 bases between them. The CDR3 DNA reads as TGTGCCAGCAGCGTAGGTTCAGGGAGGACCGGGGAGCTGTTTTTT. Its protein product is CASSVGSGRTGELFF. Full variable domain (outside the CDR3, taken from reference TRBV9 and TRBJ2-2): DSGVTQTPKHLITATGQRVTLRCSPRSGDLSVYWYQQSLDQGLQFLIQYYNGEERAKGNILERFSAQQFPDLHSELNLSSLELGDSALYFCASSVGSGRTGELFFGEGSRLTVL.

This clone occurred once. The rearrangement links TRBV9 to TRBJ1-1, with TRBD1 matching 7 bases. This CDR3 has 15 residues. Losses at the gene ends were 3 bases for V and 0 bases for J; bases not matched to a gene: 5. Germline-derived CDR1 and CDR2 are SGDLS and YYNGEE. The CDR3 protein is CASSAVQGLNTEAFF. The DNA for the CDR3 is TGTGCCAGCAGCGCCGTACAGGGGTTGAACACTGAAGCTTTCTTT.

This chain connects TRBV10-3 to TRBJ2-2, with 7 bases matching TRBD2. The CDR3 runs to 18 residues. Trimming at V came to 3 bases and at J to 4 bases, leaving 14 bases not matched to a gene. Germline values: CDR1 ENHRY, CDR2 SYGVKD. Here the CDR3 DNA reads TGTGCCATCAGTGAAAGAAATGGGCGGGGGAGCAGCACCGGGGAGCTGTTTTTT. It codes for CAISERNGRGSSTGELFF.

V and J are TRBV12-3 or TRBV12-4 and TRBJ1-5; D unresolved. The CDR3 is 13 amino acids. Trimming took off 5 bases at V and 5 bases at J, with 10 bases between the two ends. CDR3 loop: CASSMQVYQPQHF. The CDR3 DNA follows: TGTGCCAGCAGTATGCAGGTATATCAGCCCCAGCATTTT.

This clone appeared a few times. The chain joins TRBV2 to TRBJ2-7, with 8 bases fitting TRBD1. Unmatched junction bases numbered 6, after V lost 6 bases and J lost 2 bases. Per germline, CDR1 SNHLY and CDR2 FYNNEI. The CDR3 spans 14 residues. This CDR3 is CASSSQGGTYEQYF. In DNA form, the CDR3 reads TGTGCCAGCAGCTCACAGGGGGGAACCTACGAGCAGTACTTC.

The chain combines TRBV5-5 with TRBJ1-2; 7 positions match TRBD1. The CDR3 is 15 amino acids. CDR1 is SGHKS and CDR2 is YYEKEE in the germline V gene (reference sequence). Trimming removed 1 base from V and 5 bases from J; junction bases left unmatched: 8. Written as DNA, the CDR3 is TGTGCCAGCAGCTTGTGGAGACAGGGTGGGTATGGCTACACCTTC. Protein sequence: CASSLWRQGGYGYTF.

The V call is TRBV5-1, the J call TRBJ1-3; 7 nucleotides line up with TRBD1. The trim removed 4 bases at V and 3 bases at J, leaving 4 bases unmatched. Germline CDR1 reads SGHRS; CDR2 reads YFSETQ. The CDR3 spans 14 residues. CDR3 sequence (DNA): TGCGCCAGCAGCCCCGGGACAGATGGAAACACCATATATTTT. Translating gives CASSPGTDGNTIYF.

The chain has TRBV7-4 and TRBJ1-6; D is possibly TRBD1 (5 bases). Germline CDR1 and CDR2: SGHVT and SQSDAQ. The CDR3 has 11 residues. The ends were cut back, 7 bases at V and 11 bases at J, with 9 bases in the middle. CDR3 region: CASMGGTPLHF. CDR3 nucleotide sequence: TGTGCCAGCATGGGGGGAACACCCCTCCACTTT.

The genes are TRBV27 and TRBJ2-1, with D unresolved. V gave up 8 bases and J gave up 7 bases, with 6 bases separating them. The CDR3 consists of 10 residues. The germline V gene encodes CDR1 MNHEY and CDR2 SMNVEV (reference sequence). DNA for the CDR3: TGTGCCAGCTGCGTGAATGAGCAGTTCTTC. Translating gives CASCVNEQFF.

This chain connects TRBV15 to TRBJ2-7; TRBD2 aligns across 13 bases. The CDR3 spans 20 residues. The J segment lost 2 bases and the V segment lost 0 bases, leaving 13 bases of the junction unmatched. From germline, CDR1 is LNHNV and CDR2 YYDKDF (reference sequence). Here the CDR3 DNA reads TGTGCCACCAGCAGAGAGACACCTCGGACTAGCGGGAGAACCCCCTACGAGCAGTACTTC. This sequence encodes CATSRETPRTSGRTPYEQYF.

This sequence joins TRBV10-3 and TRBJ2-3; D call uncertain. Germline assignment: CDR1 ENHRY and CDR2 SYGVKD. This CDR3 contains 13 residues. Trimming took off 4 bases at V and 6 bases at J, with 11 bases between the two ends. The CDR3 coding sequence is TGTGCCATCAGTGGGGCCAGCTCGGATACGCAGTATTTT. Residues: CAISGASSDTQYF.

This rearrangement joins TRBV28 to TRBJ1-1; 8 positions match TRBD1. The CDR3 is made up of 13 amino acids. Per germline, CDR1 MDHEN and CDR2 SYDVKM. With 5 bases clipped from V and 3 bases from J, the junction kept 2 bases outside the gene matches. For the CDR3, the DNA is TGTGCCAGCAGTACAGGGGGATACACTGAAGCTTTCTTT. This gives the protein CASSTGGYTEAFF. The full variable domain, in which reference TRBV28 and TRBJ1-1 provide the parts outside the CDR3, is DVKVTQSSRYLVKRTGEKVFLECVQDMDHENMFWYRQDPGLGLRLIYFSYDVKMKEKGDIPEGYSVSREKKERFSLILESASTNQTSMYLCASSTGGYTEAFFGQGTRLTVV.

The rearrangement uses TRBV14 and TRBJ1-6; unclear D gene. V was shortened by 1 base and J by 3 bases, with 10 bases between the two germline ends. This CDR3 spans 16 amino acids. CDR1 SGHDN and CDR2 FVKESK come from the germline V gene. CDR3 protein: CASSQVHGLYNSPLHF. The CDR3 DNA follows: TGTGCCAGCAGCCAAGTTCATGGGCTCTATAATTCACCCCTCCACTTT.

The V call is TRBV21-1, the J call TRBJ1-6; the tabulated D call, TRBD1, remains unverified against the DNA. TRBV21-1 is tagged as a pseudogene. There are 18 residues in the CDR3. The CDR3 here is CASSQTMDRDGGNSPLHF. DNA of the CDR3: TGTGCCAGCAGCCAAACAATGGACAGGGACGGCGGTAATTCACCCCTCCACTTT.

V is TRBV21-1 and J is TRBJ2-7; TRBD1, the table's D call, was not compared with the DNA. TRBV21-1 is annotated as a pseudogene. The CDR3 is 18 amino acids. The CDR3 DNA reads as TGTGCCAGCAGCAAAGGGGACACGGTACTTCACAGTTCCTACGAGCAGTACTTC. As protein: CASSKGDTVLHSSYEQYF.

The chain's CDR3 is CAWSAQRGTGSNQPQHF. DNA for the CDR3: TGTGCCTGGAGTGCCCAGCGGGGGACAGGGAGCAATCAGCCCCAGCATTTT. The chain uses TRBV30 and TRBJ1-5, with 9 bases aligning to TRBD1. There are 17 residues in the CDR3. CDR1 and CDR2 (germline): GTSNPN, SVGIG (reference sequence). V lost 1 base, J lost 1 base, and 8 bases stayed unmatched.

The CDR3 DNA reads as TGCAGCGTCGCATTTCGCGGGCTGCGCGGGGGCACTGAAGCTTTCTTT. Translation: CSVAFRGLRGGTEAFF. The J gene is TRBJ1-1, the V gene TRBV29-1; weak D call: TRBD1 (5 bases). This CDR3 spans 16 amino acids. Per germline, CDR1 SQVTM and CDR2 ANQGSEA. V was trimmed by 6 bases and J by 4 bases, leaving 24 bases between them. The full variable domain, its missing parts supplied by reference TRBV29-1 and TRBJ1-1, is SAVISQKPSRDICQRGTSLTIQCQVDSQVTMMFWYRQQPGQSLTLIATANQGSEATYESGFVIDKFPISRPNLTFSTLTVSNMSPEDSSIYLCSVAFRGLRGGTEAFFGQGTRLTVV.

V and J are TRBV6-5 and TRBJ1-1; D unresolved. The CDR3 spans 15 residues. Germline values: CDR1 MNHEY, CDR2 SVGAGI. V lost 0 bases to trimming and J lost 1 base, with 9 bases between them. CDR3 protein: CASSYSALPNTEAFF. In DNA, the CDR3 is TGTGCCAGCAGTTACTCCGCCCTACCGAACACTGAAGCTTTCTTT.